This T cell receptor (beta chain) derives from a study of blood T cell repertoires in COVID-19. Study summary: From the United States, Italy and Spain came samples of acute and convalescent COVID-19. In each case, the material was cDNA or gDNA derived from T cells, B-cell-depleted T cells, or PBMCs.

Germline CDR1 and CDR2: MNHEY and SVGAGI. CDR3 length: 14 amino acids. V lost 10 bases and J 5 bases, leaving 17 bases between the germline ends. Source study methods: Using reference gene primer amplification, nucleated cell counts were estimated. Data came from immunoSEQ multiplex PCR; TCRdb stores just in-frame clones and leaves some out. Clonal size and the V and J genes are those of that table, whereas D and trimming came from the DNA. The data show 400,000 to 550,000 clones, around 89% seen once. The chain employs TRBV6-5 and TRBJ2-2, with a weak D call TRBD1 (8 bases). The clonotype originates from a woman in her 30s with acute or convalescent COVID-19. Sequencing used peripheral blood. Written as DNA, the CDR3 is TGTGCCACCCTAGACAGGGGAGGGACCGGGGAGCTGTTTTTT. As protein: CATLDRGGTGELFF.